One sample yielded the 23 T cell receptor beta chains listed below, sequenced in a study of cytomegalovirus exposure and HLA in healthy donors. TCRdb keeps only in-frame clones here, not all; method: immunoSEQ multiplex PCR. The sample has 110,000 or so clones, around 86% seen once. The sequenced sample was PBMCs. The receptor set was obtained from a woman in her late teens or twenties in good health and CMV-seropositive.

This clone was picked up one time. This chain joins TRBV5-6 and TRBJ2-1; D perhaps matches TRBD2 (5 bases). The germline V gene encodes CDR1 SGHDT and CDR2 YYEEEE. The CDR3 extends over 17 amino acids. Trimming pared 3 bases from V and 0 bases from J, leaving 16 bases between. CDR3 in DNA: TGTGCCAGCAGCTCCCGAGGTAGCGACCCCTCCTACAATGAGCAGTTCTTC. Protein: CASSSRGSDPSYNEQFF.

This chain joins TRBV5-1 and TRBJ1-2, with TRBD1 as a possible D gene (5 bases). The germline V gene has CDR1 SGHRS and CDR2 YFSETQ. There are 15 residues in the CDR3. Trimming stripped 0 bases from V and 3 bases from J, with 12 bases between. DNA for the CDR3: TGCGCCAGCAGCTTGGATCATGGGGGGGACTATGGCTACACCTTC. Translation: CASSLDHGGDYGYTF.

This clone was counted between two and nine times. The V call is TRBV19, the J call TRBJ2-1; TRBD1 matches at 9 bases. J was trimmed by 5 bases and V by 6 bases; bases with no gene match: 8. The CDR3 loop spans 15 amino acids. Germline V gene data show CDR1 as LNHDA and CDR2 as SQIVND (reference sequence). CDR3 loop: CASSKSGQGNNEQFF. The CDR3 nucleotides read TGTGCCAGTAGCAAATCCGGACAGGGGAACAATGAGCAGTTCTTC.

The chain joins TRBV5-1 to TRBJ2-7, with TRBD1 matching over 7 bases. The germline CDR1 and CDR2 sequences are SGHRS and YFSETQ. The CDR3 contains 14 residues. The J segment lost 6 bases and the V segment lost 2 bases, leaving 8 bases of the junction unmatched. The chain's CDR3 is CASSLEDRPVEQYF. The CDR3 DNA is TGCGCCAGCAGCTTAGAGGACAGGCCAGTCGAGCAGTACTTC. Looking up the rest from reference TRBV5-1 and TRBJ2-7 gives the full variable domain: KAGVTQTPRYLIKTRGQQVTLSCSPISGHRSVSWYQQTPGQGLQFLFEYFSETQRNKGNFPGRFSGRQFSNSRSEMNVSTLELGDSALYLCASSLEDRPVEQYFGPGTRLTVT.

The chain recombines TRBV9 with TRBJ2-3, with 14 bases aligning to TRBD2. This CDR3 contains 19 residues. Looked up from germline, CDR1 is SGDLS and CDR2 is YYNGEE. V was clipped by 0 bases and J by 4 bases; unmatched bases: 10. This CDR3 reads CASSVGGTSGSTGSDTQYF. CDR3 in DNA: TGTGCCAGCAGCGTAGGGGGGACTAGCGGGAGTACGGGCTCAGATACGCAGTATTTT.

This chain links TRBV5-6 with TRBJ1-2, with a possible D match to TRBD1 (6 bases). This CDR3 region has 16 residues. Germline-derived CDR1 and CDR2 are SGHDT and YYEEEE. With 0 bases removed from V and 5 bases from J, the gap between germline ends came to 17 bases. Here the CDR3 DNA reads TGTGCCAGCAGCTTGGACCGATGGACAGTTAGGTATGGCTACACCTTC. As protein: CASSLDRWTVRYGYTF.

This chain joins TRBV28 and TRBJ1-2; 7 nucleotides match TRBD1. The CDR3 loop spans 15 amino acids. CDR1 and CDR2 from the germline V gene are MDHEN and SYDVKM. V trimming: 5 bases; J trimming: 7 bases; junction bases outside the gene matches: 13. CDR3 bases: TGTGCCAGCAGTAGCTATACAGGGGAGGAGTTTGGCTACACCTTC. This sequence encodes CASSSYTGEEFGYTF.

The chain has TRBV7-2 and TRBJ2-1; 7 nucleotides line up with TRBD2. Germline V gene sequence: CDR1 SGHTA, CDR2 FQGNSA. After removal of 2 bases from V and 10 bases from J, the junction contained 8 bases not matched to a gene. This CDR3 is built from 14 residues. Here the CDR3 reads CASSLFSGIEEQFF. Written as DNA, the CDR3 is TGTGCCAGCAGCTTATTCAGCGGGATTGAAGAGCAGTTCTTC.

V and J are TRBV18 and TRBJ1-2; D gene ambiguous. Per the germline V gene, CDR1 is KGHSH and CDR2 is LQKENI. V lost 2 bases to trimming and J lost 1 base, with 5 bases between them. This CDR3 region has 13 residues. The CDR3 bases are TGTGCCAGCTCACCAGAGGATAACTATGGCTACACCTTC. Translated: CASSPEDNYGYTF.

V and J are TRBV28 and TRBJ2-1; D may be TRBD2 (6 bases). The germline CDR1 and CDR2 sequences are MDHEN and SYDVKM. V lost 6 bases to trimming and J lost 2 bases, with 11 bases between them. The CDR3 totals 14 residues. The CDR3 DNA follows: TGTGCCAGCAGGGATAGCGGAGCCTACAATGAGCAGTTCTTC. It encodes CASRDSGAYNEQFF.

In its sample, this clone was seen once. J is TRBJ1-2 and V is TRBV6-1, with D perhaps TRBD1 (6 bases). V lost 5 bases, J lost 4 bases, and 17 bases lay in between. CDR1 is MNHNS, CDR2 SASEGT, per germline. This CDR3 is built from 15 residues. The CDR3 here is CASSLRLRGFYGYTF. CDR3 in DNA: TGTGCCAGCAGTCTCCGGCTCAGGGGCTTCTATGGCTACACCTTC.

This clone was picked up one time. The CDR3 DNA is TGTGCCAGCAGCCTCCCCGGGACTACCAAGGACGAGCAGTACTTC. Translation: CASSLPGTTKDEQYF. The chain recombines TRBV7-9 with TRBJ2-7; 7 nucleotides agree with TRBD2. J gave up 5 bases and V 5 bases, and 12 bases lay outside the gene matches. From germline, CDR1 is SEHNR and CDR2 FQNEAQ (reference sequence). This CDR3 comprises 15 residues.

The J gene is TRBJ2-7, the V gene TRBV7-8; D perhaps matches TRBD2 (6 bases). Germline CDR1 SGHVS, CDR2 FQNEAQ. The CDR3 sequence is 11 residues long. Trimming stripped 6 bases from V and 6 bases from J, with 9 bases between. The CDR3 DNA sequence: TGTGCCAGCAGTCAGGGAGGCGAGCAGTACTTC. This gives the protein CASSQGGEQYF.

The chain recombines TRBV5-1 with TRBJ2-7; tentative D call: TRBD1 (6 bases). The germline V gene has CDR1 SGHRS and CDR2 YFSETQ. The CDR3 loop spans 15 amino acids. The V end lost 2 bases, the J end lost 1 base, and 13 bases lay between the germline ends. Here the CDR3 DNA reads TGCGCCAGCAGCTTCGGTTCAGGGGCGTCCTACGAGCAGTACTTC. This sequence encodes CASSFGSGASYEQYF.

J is TRBJ1-5 and V is TRBV13, with D unresolved. Germline V lookup: CDR1 PRHDT, CDR2 FYEKMQ (reference sequence). V lost 0 bases and J 3 bases, leaving 9 bases between the germline ends. This CDR3 region has 15 residues. CDR3 protein: CASSLGITSNQPQHF. The CDR3 coding sequence is TGTGCCAGCAGCTTAGGGATTACTTCCAATCAGCCCCAGCATTTT.

CDR3 DNA: TGTGCCAGCACCCAACAGGGGAGAACTGAAGCTTTCTTT. Residues: CASTQQGRTEAFF. The chain combines TRBV6-6 with TRBJ1-1; TRBD1 matches 7 bases. The length of the CDR3 is 13 residues. Germline CDR1 reads MNHNY; CDR2 reads SVGAGI (reference sequence). With 7 bases clipped from V and 5 bases from J, the junction kept 7 bases outside the gene matches.

The V and J genes are TRBV29-1 and TRBJ2-1, with TRBD2 matching 9 bases. The CDR3 is 14 residues long. The germline V gene has CDR1 SQVTM and CDR2 ANQGSEA. Germline trimming cut 4 bases from V and 6 bases from J; bases unmatched to any gene: 7. The CDR3 DNA is TGCAGCGTTGGAAAGGCTAGCGGGGTCAATGAGCAGTTCTTC. Protein: CSVGKASGVNEQFF.

This chain joins TRBV11-2 and TRBJ2-7, with a tentative D call TRBD1 (5 bases). V was pared by 5 bases and J by 1 base, with 6 bases between. CDR3 size: 12 residues. CDR1 is SGHAT and CDR2 is FQNNGV in the germline V gene. The CDR3 nucleotides read TGTGCCAGCAGCAGGGGATCCTACGAGCAGTACTTC. It encodes CASSRGSYEQYF.

The J gene is TRBJ2-3, the V gene TRBV10-3, with 8 positions matching TRBD1. The junction had 9 bases not matched to a gene; V was cut back by 9 bases and J by 1 base. The germline V gene encodes CDR1 ENHRY and CDR2 SYGVKD. There are 15 residues in the CDR3. Here the CDR3 DNA reads TGTGCCATTACACAGGGGGTGCCAGGCACAGATACGCAGTATTTT. Residues: CAITQGVPGTDTQYF.

The rearrangement links TRBV5-5 to TRBJ2-7, with 8 nucleotides matching TRBD1. Germline assignment: CDR1 SGHKS and CDR2 YYEKEE (reference sequence). This CDR3 has 12 residues. V trimming: 4 bases; J trimming: 5 bases; junction bases outside the gene matches: 2. The CDR3 spells CASSPGGDEQYF. CDR3 DNA sequence: TGTGCCAGCAGCCCAGGGGGCGACGAGCAGTACTTC.

This chain uses TRBV28 with TRBJ2-1; TRBD2 agrees at 8 bases. V lost 5 bases to trimming and J lost 3 bases; unmatched junction nucleotides: 9. The CDR3 runs to 16 residues. Germline V gene lookup returns CDR1 MDHEN and CDR2 SYDVKM. The CDR3 loop is CASSRRTAGVYNEQFF. The CDR3 bases are TGTGCCAGCAGTCGCCGTACAGCGGGAGTCTACAATGAGCAGTTCTTC.

The V and J genes are TRBV2 and TRBJ2-7, with 10 bases matching TRBD1. In germline, CDR1 is SNHLY, CDR2 FYNNEI. V trimming: 9 bases; J trimming: 5 bases; junction bases outside the gene matches: 10. The CDR3 is made up of 14 amino acids. CDR3 nucleotide sequence: TGTGCCAGTATATCCGGGACAGGGGACCACGAGCAGTACTTC. It specifies CASISGTGDHEQYF.

The CDR3 DNA follows: TGTGCCAGTCGATACAGGGCGTCCAACGTCCTGACTTTC. Amino acids: CASRYRASNVLTF. V gene TRBV28 combines with J gene TRBJ2-6; perhaps TRBD1 as D (6 bases). Between the trimmed V and J ends, which lost 9 bases and 8 bases, there was a span of 14 bases. CDR1 is MDHEN and CDR2 is SYDVKM in the germline V gene. The CDR3 runs to 13 residues.